A single sample is the source of the 11 T cell receptor beta chains below, sequenced in a study of blood T cell repertoires in COVID-19. Libraries were prepared by immunoSEQ multiplex PCR; TCRdb keeps only in-frame clonotypes and omits some of them. The table includes approximately 260,000 clones, roughly 86% detected once. Sequencing used PBMCs or T cells enriched from blood (not recorded which). The source of these receptors is a woman aged 40 to 49 with acute COVID-19.

CDR3 protein: CASSLVPGAYYEQYF. The CDR3 DNA is TGCGCCAGCAGCTTGGTTCCAGGGGCCTACTACGAGCAGTACTTC. The chain carries TRBV5-1 and TRBJ2-7, with a weak D call TRBD1 (6 bases). Trimming cost V 0 bases and J 3 bases, with 13 bases left between them. Germline loops: CDR1 SGHRS, CDR2 YFSETQ. The CDR3 covers 15 residues.

This chain uses TRBV12-3 or TRBV12-4 with TRBJ2-3; no firm D call. The CDR3 spans 11 residues. The germline V and J ends were trimmed by 3 bases and 7 bases, with 5 bases remaining between them. The chain's CDR3 is CASSLSNTQYF. As DNA, the CDR3 is TGTGCCAGCAGTTTGAGTAATACGCAGTATTTT.

This clone was found once. The rearrangement uses TRBV3-1 (or the pseudogene TRBV3-2) and TRBJ2-7, with D maybe TRBD2 (6 bases). V shed 0 bases and J shed 4 bases, with 10 bases lying between them. The CDR3 loop spans 14 amino acids. Germline CDR1 reads LGHDT; CDR2 reads YNNKEL (reference sequence). CDR3 sequence (DNA): TGTGCCAGCAGCCAAGATCCTAGCGCGTACGAGCAGTACTTC. Translation: CASSQDPSAYEQYF.

This clone appeared once. V is TRBV9 and J is TRBJ2-1, with D tentatively TRBD1 (6 bases). Trimming left V 6 bases short and J 4 bases short, with 11 bases between. CDR1 and CDR2 (germline): SGDLS, YYNGEE. The length of the CDR3 is 13 residues. This CDR3 is CASNNGQYNEQFF. CDR3 in DNA: TGTGCCAGCAACAATGGACAGTACAATGAGCAGTTCTTC.

The chain has TRBV5-1 and TRBJ2-3; 7 bases agree with TRBD1. This CDR3 contains 14 residues. The trim removed 0 bases at V and 3 bases at J, leaving 1 base unmatched. From germline, CDR1 is SGHRS and CDR2 YFSETQ. The DNA of the CDR3 is TGCGCCAGCAGCTTGGTGACAGGGACAGATACGCAGTATTTT. This gives the protein CASSLVTGTDTQYF.

V and J are TRBV9 and TRBJ1-2; D is uncertain. V was shortened by 0 bases and J by 4 bases, with 10 bases between the two germline ends. Germline V gives CDR1 SGDLS, CDR2 YYNGEE. The CDR3 covers 14 residues. CDR3 bases: TGTGCCAGCAGCGTAGGGGCCACTAGCTATGGCTACACCTTC. This translates into CASSVGATSYGYTF. Full variable domain (remainder filled in from reference TRBV9 and TRBJ1-2): DSGVTQTPKHLITATGQRVTLRCSPRSGDLSVYWYQQSLDQGLQFLIQYYNGEERAKGNILERFSAQQFPDLHSELNLSSLELGDSALYFCASSVGATSYGYTFGSGTRLTVV.

This chain joins TRBV7-3 and TRBJ2-1; a weak D match, TRBD1 (5 bases). V lost 0 bases, J lost 1 base, and 7 bases lay in between. The length of the CDR3 is 15 residues. Looked up from germline, CDR1 is SGHTA and CDR2 is FQGTGA. DNA for the CDR3: TGTGCCAGCAGCTTAACGCAGGGTTCCTACAATGAGCAGTTCTTC. Translation: CASSLTQGSYNEQFF.

V usage is TRBV5-1 and J usage is TRBJ1-2, with D hard to call. Germline CDR1 and CDR2: SGHRS and YFSETQ. This CDR3 is built from 13 residues. V dropped 1 base and J dropped 3 bases, with 7 bases sitting between them. The CDR3 coding sequence is TGCGCCAGCAGCTTGCCGTCAGACTATGGCTACACCTTC. Translation gives CASSLPSDYGYTF.

V and J are TRBV11-2 and TRBJ1-1; a weak D match, TRBD1 (5 bases). Germline V CDR1 and CDR2: SGHAT, FQNNGV. V was clipped by 7 bases and J by 0 bases, with 15 bases between them. The CDR3 has 15 amino acids. The CDR3 DNA follows: TGTGCCAGCAACCGATTACAGGTATTGAACACTGAAGCTTTCTTT. Its protein product is CASNRLQVLNTEAFF.

The sample holds one count of this clone. V gene TRBV5-4 combines with J gene TRBJ1-1, with D unresolved. Trimming pared 0 bases from V and 8 bases from J, leaving 11 bases between. This CDR3 is built from 13 residues. Germline CDR1 is SGHNT and CDR2 is YYREEE (reference sequence). This chain's CDR3 is CASSLGGLKEAFF. The CDR3 nucleotides read TGTGCCAGCAGCTTGGGAGGGTTAAAAGAAGCTTTCTTT.

The V call is TRBV29-1, the J call TRBJ2-1, with 10 bases that match TRBD2. In germline, CDR1 is SQVTM, CDR2 ANQGSEA. The CDR3 contains 13 residues. The trim removed 8 bases at V and 7 bases at J, leaving 8 bases unmatched. Written as DNA, the CDR3 is TGCAGCTTGGGGCTAGCGGGAGATAATGAGCAGTTCTTC. It codes for CSLGLAGDNEQFF.